This passage covers 9 T cell receptor beta chains from one sample sequenced in a study of technical replicates of blood from several donors (dated by TCRdb to about 2017). The library was generated by the immunoSEQ multiplex PCR assay. TCRdb retrieved this table from immuneACCESS and kept in-frame rearrangements only. Not all clones are present; in checked studies, unresolved V genes account for under half, and no reason is known for the remainder. Counted in this sample were about 66,000 clones; around 97% of them appeared once. The top ten clones comprise approximately 0.3% of the sample. The sequencing input was T cells isolated from PBMCs. All receptors derive from a human donor in good health.

The chain joins TRBV29-1 to TRBJ1-2, with 11 bases fitting TRBD1. V lost 7 bases to trimming and J lost 3 bases; unmatched junction nucleotides: 1. The germline CDR1 and CDR2 sequences are SQVTM and ANQGSEA. There are 12 residues in the CDR3. The chain's CDR3 is CSGGQGDYGYTF. Written as DNA, the CDR3 is TGCAGCGGGGGACAGGGGGACTATGGCTACACCTTC.

The J gene is TRBJ1-5, the V gene TRBV18; the D gene is possibly TRBD1 (5 bases). Trimming removed 3 bases at V and 7 bases at J, with 16 bases between. In germline, CDR1 is KGHSH, CDR2 LQKENI. This CDR3 contains 15 residues. The CDR3, as DNA: TGTGCCAGCTCACCTCTTACGGGGGAGCGACAGCCCCAGCATTTT. Protein sequence: CASSPLTGERQPQHF.

This sequence joins TRBV7-9 and TRBJ2-2; the D is unclear. There are 14 residues in the CDR3. The V and J ends lost 5 bases and 2 bases respectively, with 9 bases between them. Germline CDR1 reads SEHNR; CDR2 reads FQNEAQ (reference sequence). CDR3 coding DNA: TGTGCCAGCAGCAGAGGAACTAACACCGGGGAGCTGTTTTTT. This codes for CASSRGTNTGELFF.

The J gene is TRBJ2-2, the V gene TRBV19; 9 bases are a match to TRBD2. Germline V gene sequence: CDR1 LNHDA, CDR2 SQIVND (reference sequence). After removal of 4 bases from V and 1 base from J, the junction contained 1 base not matched to a gene. The CDR3 consists of 15 residues. The CDR3 loop is CASSTAGGNTGELFF. The CDR3 DNA reads as TGTGCCAGTAGTACAGCGGGAGGGAACACCGGGGAGCTGTTTTTT.

The chain couples TRBV6-5 to TRBJ2-7; tentatively, D is TRBD1 (7 bases). The V and J ends lost 8 bases and 5 bases respectively, with 10 bases between them. The CDR3 has 11 residues. Germline CDR1 and CDR2: MNHEY and SVGAGI. In nucleotides, the CDR3 is TGTGCCAGCGCCAGGGGGGACGAGCAGTACTTC. Protein: CASARGDEQYF.

The V gene is TRBV10-2, the J gene TRBJ2-5; TRBD2 matches at 9 bases. Unmatched junction bases numbered 8, after V lost 7 bases and J lost 2 bases. CDR1 and CDR2 (germline): WSHSY, SAAADI. The CDR3 loop spans 15 amino acids. Here the CDR3 reads CASKRAGGTQETQYF. The CDR3 DNA follows: TGCGCCAGCAAGCGAGCGGGAGGAACTCAAGAGACCCAGTACTTC.

This chain links TRBV15 with TRBJ2-7; a possible D gene is TRBD1 (5 bases). Germline loops: CDR1 LNHNV, CDR2 YYDKDF (reference sequence). Trimming left V 1 base short and J 2 bases short, with 15 bases between. The CDR3 covers 16 residues. The CDR3 reads CATSRATGGTTYEQYF. The CDR3 DNA follows: TGTGCCACCAGCAGAGCCACAGGCGGTACCACCTACGAGCAGTACTTC.

CDR3 amino acids: CATFAGTEAFF. CDR3 DNA: TGTGCCACCTTTGCCGGGACAGAAGCTTTCTTT. The chain has TRBV15 and TRBJ1-1, with a possible D match to TRBD1 (6 bases). The V end was cut by 8 bases, the J end by 8 bases, with 12 bases between. CDR1 is LNHNV and CDR2 is YYDKDF in the germline V gene (reference sequence). The CDR3 totals 11 residues. The variable domain in full, with the rest retrieved from reference TRBV15 and TRBJ1-1, is DAMVIQNPRYQVTQFGKPVTLSCSQTLNHNVMYWYQQKSSQAPKLLFHYYDKDFNNEADTPDNFQSRRPNTSFCFLDIRSPGLGDTAMYLCATFAGTEAFFGQGTRLTVV.

CDR3: CAISDGGLNIQYF. The CDR3 bases are TGTGCCATCAGTGATGGAGGGTTAAACATTCAGTACTTC. The chain links TRBV10-3 to TRBJ2-4, with D possibly being TRBD2 (6 bases). Germline lookup yields CDR1 ENHRY and CDR2 SYGVKD. The CDR3 is 13 residues long. The germline V and J ends were trimmed by 3 bases and 6 bases, with 9 bases remaining between them.